This TCR beta chain was identified during a study of blood T cells in healthy people across ages. Study-level results: There was no known CMV status for donors, so expanded clonotype changes were possibly confounded.

Together with a sample-barcoded 5' primer, a J-beta primer mix was included in a second PCR lasting roughly 6 to 12 cycles. Each cDNA molecule, via a template-switch adaptor with 12 random nucleotides, was tagged. A single record per CDR3 protein comes from TCRdb applying MiXCR to the 5' RACE reads. The top ten hold about an eighth of the sample, which has around 1,100,000 distinct CDR3 sequences, roughly two fifths seen once. This clonotype showed up just a few times. Its target is not known. The CDR3 totals 16 residues. Trimming removed 0 bases at V and 0 bases at J, with 10 bases between. Germline V CDR1 and CDR2: SGDLS, YYNGEE.

The rearrangement uses TRBV9 and TRBJ2-1; no reliable D call. Sequenced sample: blood. The TCR sequence derives from a man between 18 and 29 years old in good health. In DNA form, the CDR3 reads TGTGCCAGCAGCGTAGAGGGTGTCAGCTCCTACAATGAGCAGTTCTTC. Translation: CASSVEGVSSYNEQFF.